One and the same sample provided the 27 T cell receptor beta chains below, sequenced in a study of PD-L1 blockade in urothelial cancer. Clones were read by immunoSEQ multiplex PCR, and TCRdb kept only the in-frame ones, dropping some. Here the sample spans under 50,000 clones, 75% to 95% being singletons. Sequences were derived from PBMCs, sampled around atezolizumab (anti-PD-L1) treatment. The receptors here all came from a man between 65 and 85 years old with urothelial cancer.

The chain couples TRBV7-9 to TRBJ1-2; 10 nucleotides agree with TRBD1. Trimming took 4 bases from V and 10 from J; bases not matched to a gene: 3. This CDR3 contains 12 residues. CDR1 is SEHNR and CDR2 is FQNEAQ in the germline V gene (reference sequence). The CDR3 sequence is CASSSGTGDYTF. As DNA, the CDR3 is TGTGCCAGCAGCTCCGGGACAGGGGACTACACCTTC.

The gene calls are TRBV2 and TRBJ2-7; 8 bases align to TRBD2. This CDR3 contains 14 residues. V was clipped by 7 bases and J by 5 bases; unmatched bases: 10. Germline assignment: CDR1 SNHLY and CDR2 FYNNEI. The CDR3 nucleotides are TGTGCCAGCAAGCCGGGACTAGGAATCGACGAGCAGTACTTC. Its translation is CASKPGLGIDEQYF.

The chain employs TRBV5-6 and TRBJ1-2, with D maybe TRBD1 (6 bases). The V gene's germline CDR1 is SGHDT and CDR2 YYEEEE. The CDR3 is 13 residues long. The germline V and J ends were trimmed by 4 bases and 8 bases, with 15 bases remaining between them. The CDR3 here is CASSDAQGSGYTF. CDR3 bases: TGTGCCAGCAGCGATGCACAGGGCTCCGGCTACACCTTC.

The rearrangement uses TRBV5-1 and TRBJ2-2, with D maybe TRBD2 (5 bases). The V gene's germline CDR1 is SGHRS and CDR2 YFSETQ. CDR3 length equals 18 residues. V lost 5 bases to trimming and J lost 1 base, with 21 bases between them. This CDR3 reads CASSAWSWRAENTGELFF. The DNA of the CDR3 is TGCGCCAGCAGTGCTTGGTCTTGGCGAGCGGAGAACACCGGGGAGCTGTTTTTT. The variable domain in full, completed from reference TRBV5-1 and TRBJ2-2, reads KAGVTQTPRYLIKTRGQQVTLSCSPISGHRSVSWYQQTPGQGLQFLFEYFSETQRNKGNFPGRFSGRQFSNSRSEMNVSTLELGDSALYLCASSAWSWRAENTGELFFGEGSRLTVL.

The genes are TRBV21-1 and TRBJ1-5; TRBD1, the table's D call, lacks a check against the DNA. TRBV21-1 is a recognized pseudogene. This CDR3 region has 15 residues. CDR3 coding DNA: TGTGCCAGCAGCAAAGAAGAGGGGGCAGGTCAGCCCCAGCATTTT. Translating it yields CASSKEEGAGQPQHF.

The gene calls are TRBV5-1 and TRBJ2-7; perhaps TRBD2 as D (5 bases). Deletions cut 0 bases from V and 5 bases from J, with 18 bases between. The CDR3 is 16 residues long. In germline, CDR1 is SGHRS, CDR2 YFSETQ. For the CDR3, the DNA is TGCGCCAGCAGCTTGGCCGGACCGGGAACAAGGCACGAGCAGTACTTC. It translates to CASSLAGPGTRHEQYF.

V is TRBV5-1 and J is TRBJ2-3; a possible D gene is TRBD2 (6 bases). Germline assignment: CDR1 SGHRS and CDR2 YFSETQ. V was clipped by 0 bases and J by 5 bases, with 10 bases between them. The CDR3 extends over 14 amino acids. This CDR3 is CASSLAASVDTQYF. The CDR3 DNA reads TGCGCCAGCAGCTTGGCCGCTAGCGTAGATACGCAGTATTTT. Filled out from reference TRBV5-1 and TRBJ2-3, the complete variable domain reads KAGVTQTPRYLIKTRGQQVTLSCSPISGHRSVSWYQQTPGQGLQFLFEYFSETQRNKGNFPGRFSGRQFSNSRSEMNVSTLELGDSALYLCASSLAASVDTQYFGPGTRLTVL.

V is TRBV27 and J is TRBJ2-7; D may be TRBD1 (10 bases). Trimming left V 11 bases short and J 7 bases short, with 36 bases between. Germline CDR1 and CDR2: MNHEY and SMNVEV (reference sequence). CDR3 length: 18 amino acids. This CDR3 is CAVGRDRGLAASRREQYF. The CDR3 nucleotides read TGTGCCGTGGGCCGGGACAGGGGACTAGCAGCGTCGAGGAGGGAGCAGTACTTC.

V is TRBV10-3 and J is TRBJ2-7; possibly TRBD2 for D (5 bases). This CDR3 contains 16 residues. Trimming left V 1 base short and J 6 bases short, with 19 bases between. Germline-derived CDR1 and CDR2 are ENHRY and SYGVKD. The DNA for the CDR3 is TGTGCCATCAGTGAGTTTATTAGGGATTTTCGGGGCGAGCAGTACTTC. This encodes CAISEFIRDFRGEQYF.

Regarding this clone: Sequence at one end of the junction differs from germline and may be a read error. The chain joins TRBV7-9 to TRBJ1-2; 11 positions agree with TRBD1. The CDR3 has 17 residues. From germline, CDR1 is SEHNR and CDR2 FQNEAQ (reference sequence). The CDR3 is CASSLVDRGLSGYDYTF. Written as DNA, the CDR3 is TGTGCCAGCAGCTTAGTGGACAGGGGGCTAAGCGGTTATGACTACACCTTC.

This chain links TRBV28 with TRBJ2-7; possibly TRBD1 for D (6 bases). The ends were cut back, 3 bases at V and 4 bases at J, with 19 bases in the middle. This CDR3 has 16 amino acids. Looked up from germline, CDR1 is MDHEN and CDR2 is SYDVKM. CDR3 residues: CASSLVSGQGIYEQYF. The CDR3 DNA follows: TGTGCCAGCAGTTTGGTTTCGGGGCAGGGGATTTACGAGCAGTACTTC.

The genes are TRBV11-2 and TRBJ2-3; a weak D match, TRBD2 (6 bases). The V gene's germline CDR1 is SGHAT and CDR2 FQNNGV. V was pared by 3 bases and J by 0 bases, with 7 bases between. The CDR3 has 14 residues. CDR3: CASSFSGSTDTQYF. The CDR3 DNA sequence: TGTGCCAGCAGCTTTAGCGGAAGCACAGATACGCAGTATTTT.

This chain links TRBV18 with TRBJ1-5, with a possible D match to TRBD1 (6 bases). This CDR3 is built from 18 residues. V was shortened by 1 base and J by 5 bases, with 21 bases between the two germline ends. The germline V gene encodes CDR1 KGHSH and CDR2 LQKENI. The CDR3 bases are TGTGCCAGCTCACCACGGGGGAGAGCAGGGGTGACGGATCAGCCCCAGCATTTT. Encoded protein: CASSPRGRAGVTDQPQHF.

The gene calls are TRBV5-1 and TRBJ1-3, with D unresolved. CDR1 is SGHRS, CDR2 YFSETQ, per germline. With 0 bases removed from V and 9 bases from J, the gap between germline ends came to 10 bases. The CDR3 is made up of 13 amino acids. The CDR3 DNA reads TGCGCCAGCAGCTTGGAGACAAAAGGCACCATATATTTT. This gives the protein CASSLETKGTIYF.

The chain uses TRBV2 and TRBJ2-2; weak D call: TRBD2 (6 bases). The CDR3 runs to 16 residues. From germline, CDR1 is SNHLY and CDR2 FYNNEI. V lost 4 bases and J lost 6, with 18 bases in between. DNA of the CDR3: TGTGCCAGCAGTGTCACTAGCCCAGGTTCCGCCGGGGAGCTGTTTTTT. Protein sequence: CASSVTSPGSAGELFF.

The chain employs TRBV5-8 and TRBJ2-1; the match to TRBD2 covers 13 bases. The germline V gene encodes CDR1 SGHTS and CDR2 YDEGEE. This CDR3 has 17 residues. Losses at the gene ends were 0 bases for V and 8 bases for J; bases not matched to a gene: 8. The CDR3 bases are TGTGCCAGCAGCTTGGCATTACTAGCGGGAGGGTTCGATGAGCAGTTCTTC. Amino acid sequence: CASSLALLAGGFDEQFF.

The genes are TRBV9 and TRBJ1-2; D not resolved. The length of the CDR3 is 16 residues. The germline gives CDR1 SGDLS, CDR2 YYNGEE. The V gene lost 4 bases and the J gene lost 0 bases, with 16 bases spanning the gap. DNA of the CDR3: TGTGCCAGCAGCCCCGGAGTCGGAGGGACTAACTATGGCTACACCTTC. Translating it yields CASSPGVGGTNYGYTF.

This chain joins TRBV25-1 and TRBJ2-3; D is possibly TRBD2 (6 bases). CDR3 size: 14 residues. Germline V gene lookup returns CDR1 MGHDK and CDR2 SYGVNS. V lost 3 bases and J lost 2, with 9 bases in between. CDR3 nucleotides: TGTGCCAGCAGTGATGGAGGGGTCACAGATACGCAGTATTTT. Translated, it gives CASSDGGVTDTQYF.

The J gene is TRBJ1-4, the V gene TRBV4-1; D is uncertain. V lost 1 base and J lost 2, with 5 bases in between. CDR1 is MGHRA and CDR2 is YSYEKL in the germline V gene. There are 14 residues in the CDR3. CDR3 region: CASSQGLTNEKLFF. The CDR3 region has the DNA TGCGCCAGCAGCCAAGGACTCACTAATGAAAAACTGTTTTTT.

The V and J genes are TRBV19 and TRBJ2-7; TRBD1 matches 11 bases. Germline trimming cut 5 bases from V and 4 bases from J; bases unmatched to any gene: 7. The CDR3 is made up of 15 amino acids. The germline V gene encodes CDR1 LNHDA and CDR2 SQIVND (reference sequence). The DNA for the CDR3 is TGTGCCAGTAGTTTTAGAGGGACAGGGGGATACGAGCAGTACTTC. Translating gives CASSFRGTGGYEQYF.

In nucleotides, the CDR3 is TGTGCCAGCAGCCAAGATCTAGGGGGTGAGCAGTTCTTC. Translation: CASSQDLGGEQFF. The chain is built from TRBV14 and TRBJ2-1; TRBD1 might be the D (6 bases). Trimming stripped 0 bases from V and 9 bases from J, with 9 bases between. The CDR3 contains 13 residues. Per germline, CDR1 SGHDN and CDR2 FVKESK.

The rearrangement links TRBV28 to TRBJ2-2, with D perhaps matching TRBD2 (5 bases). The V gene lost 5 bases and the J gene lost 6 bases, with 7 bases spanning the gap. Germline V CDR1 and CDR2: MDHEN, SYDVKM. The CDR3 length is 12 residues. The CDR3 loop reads CASSDYPGELFF. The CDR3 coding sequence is TGTGCCAGCAGTGACTATCCCGGGGAGCTGTTTTTT.

The CDR3 coding sequence is TGCGCCAGCAGACCCGGGCGGGGTGAAAAACTGTTTTTT. It yields the protein CASRPGRGEKLFF. This sequence joins TRBV5-1 and TRBJ1-4; D is uncertain. CDR1 and CDR2 from the germline V gene are SGHRS and YFSETQ. CDR3 length: 13 amino acids. Trimming shortened V by 5 bases and J by 7 bases, and 12 bases separated the two germline ends.

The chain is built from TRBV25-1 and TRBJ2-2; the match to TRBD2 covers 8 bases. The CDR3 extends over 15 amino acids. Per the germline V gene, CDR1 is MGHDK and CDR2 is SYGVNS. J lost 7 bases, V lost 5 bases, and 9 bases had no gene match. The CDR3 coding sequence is TGTGCCAGCAGTCCCGGGACTAGTGGTGGCGGGGAGCTGTTTTTT. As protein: CASSPGTSGGGELFF.

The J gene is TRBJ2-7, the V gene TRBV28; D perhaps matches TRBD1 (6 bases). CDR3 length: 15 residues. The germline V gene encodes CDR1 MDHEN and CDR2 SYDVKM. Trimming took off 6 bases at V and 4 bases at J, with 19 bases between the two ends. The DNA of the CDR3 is TGTGCCAGCAGCTTTAACAGGGTGGGGGTGTACGAGCAGTACTTC. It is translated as CASSFNRVGVYEQYF.

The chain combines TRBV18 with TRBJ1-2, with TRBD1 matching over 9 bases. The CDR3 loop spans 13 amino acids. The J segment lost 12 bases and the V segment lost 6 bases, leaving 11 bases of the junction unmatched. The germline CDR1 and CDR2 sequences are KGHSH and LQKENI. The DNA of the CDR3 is TGTGCCAGCTCTCCAACCACAGGGGGCAGAGACACCTTC. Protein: CASSPTTGGRDTF.

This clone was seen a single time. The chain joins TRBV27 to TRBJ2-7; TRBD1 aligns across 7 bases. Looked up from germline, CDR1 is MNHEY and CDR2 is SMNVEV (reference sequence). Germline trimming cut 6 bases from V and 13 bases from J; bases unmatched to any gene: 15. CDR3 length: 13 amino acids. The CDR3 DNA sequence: TGTGCCAGCAGCTCCAACCGCCGGGACAGTCACTACTTC. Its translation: CASSSNRRDSHYF.